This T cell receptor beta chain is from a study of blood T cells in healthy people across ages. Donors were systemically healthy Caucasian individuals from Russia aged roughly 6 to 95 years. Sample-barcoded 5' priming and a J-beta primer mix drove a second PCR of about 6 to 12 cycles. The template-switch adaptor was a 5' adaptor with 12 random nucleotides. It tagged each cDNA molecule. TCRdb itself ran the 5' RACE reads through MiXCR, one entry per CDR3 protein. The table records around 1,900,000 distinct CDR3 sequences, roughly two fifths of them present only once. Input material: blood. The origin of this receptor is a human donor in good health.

CDR3 bases: TGCGCCAGCAGCCAAGATGCGGGCGATCAGCCCCAGCATTTT. It encodes CASSQDAGDQPQHF. The chain combines TRBV4-3 with TRBJ1-5; D remains ambiguous. CDR1 is LGHNA, CDR2 YSLEER, per germline. V was clipped by 0 bases and J by 5 bases, with 8 bases between them. The CDR3 extends over 14 amino acids.